This T cell receptor beta chain was sequenced during a study of blood T cell repertoires in COVID-19 (dated by TCRdb to about 2020). Looking at the study overall: The collaborator samples originated in the United States, Italy and Spain and spanned the acute and convalescent phases of COVID-19. The prospective study material was composed of cDNA or gDNA derived from T cells, B-cell-depleted T cells, or PBMCs. Deeply sampled blood TCRbeta repertoires from subjects exposed to, actively infected with, or recovered from COVID-19 were included in the dataset. The repertoires were released in a freely available public database intended as a resource for research on the immune response to SARS-CoV-2. Samples were obtained from the ongoing ImmuneRACE study (first 160 participants) and from about 1,300 subjects provided by 6 global collaborators. Sample metadata almost always included a de-identified subject ID, COVID-19 status, age in years and sex. Where available, HLA class I and class II types were obtained from metadata supplied by the sample provider rather than from assay-based typing.

CDR1 LNHDA and CDR2 SQIVND were looked up in the germline V gene (reference sequence). Trimming removed 1 base from V and 1 base from J; the gene matches leave 3 bases unexplained. Including the terminal cysteine and phenylalanine, the CDR3 comprises 15 residues. Of the read, only the CDR3 DNA is kept; its 45 bases are in frame from base 1. Concerning this clone: Its antigen has not been determined. No base quality information exists; no much larger clone differs at one position.

Samples from volunteer blood donors who had recovered from COVID-19 were contributed by a second Seattle source. Each collaborating institution followed its own protocols to collect whole blood in K2EDTA tubes. For TCRbeta analysis, collaborator samples were shipped as frozen whole blood, as isolated PBMCs, or as DNA extracted from either sample type. Beyond this particular receptor, the publication reports: Clinical and demographic metadata were provided uncurated, with the amount varying by source and participant.

The immunoSEQ Assay, a bias-controlled multiplex PCR, was used to amplify TCRbeta CDR3 regions from genomic DNA. In the authors' own workflow: Within the assay, amplification of reference gene primers was used to estimate how many nucleated cells each sample contained. To quantify the absolute abundance of each unique TCRbeta CDR3 rearrangement, sequence reads were collapsed and filtered. For each sample, productive Simpson clonality was calculated as the square root of Simpson's diversity index across productive rearrangements. TCRdb retrieved this table from immuneACCESS and kept in-frame rearrangements only. Not all clones are present; in checked studies, unresolved V genes account for under half, and no reason is known for the remainder. V and J calls and clone size are given by that table; D and trimming were obtained from the DNA. Here the sample has about 240,000 clones; approximately 90% occur a single time. The ten largest make up 0.99% of the sample.

The receptor comes from a middle-aged woman who had recovered from COVID-19. What was sequenced was peripheral blood. The chain is encoded by TRBV19 joined to TRBJ2-7; 8 bases in between match TRBD1. The CDR3 in this case is CASSIGDRRSYEQYF. The nucleotide sequence reads as follows: TGTGCCAGTAGTATAGGGGACAGGAGGTCCTACGAGCAGTACTTC.